This passage covers 32 T cell receptor beta chains from one sample sequenced in a study of T-cell memory formation after mild COVID-19 (dated by TCRdb to the early 2020s). Receptors were amplified or captured by 5' RACE. Sequenced on an Illumina NovaSeq 6000. TCRdb reworked the public reads: Q25 trimming with fastp, MiXCR clone assembly, productive beta chains retained. For every CDR3 protein sequence, its rows merge into one entry that carries the most common genes and DNA. The sample has a few hundred thousand distinct CDR3 sequences on record, roughly 24% of them singletons. Together, the top ten hold roughly 9.7% of the sample. Sequencing used PBMCs or a T cell subset sorted from them (not recorded which). The receptors stem from an adult woman who had mild COVID-19 (a few samples of this study predate the infection). The sample titles of this study are shuffled in the database, so cell type and time point are left out; the donor was told from shared clones.

This chain joins TRBV6-1 and TRBJ1-5; TRBD1 matches at 10 bases. V dropped 1 base and J dropped 7; count of bases not matched to a gene: 7. CDR3 length: 16 amino acids. Germline CDR1 MNHNS, CDR2 SASEGT. Here the CDR3 DNA reads TGTGCCAGCAGTGAAGGACAGGGGGCCCCCAGGCAGCCCCAGCATTTT. Amino acid sequence: CASSEGQGAPRQPQHF.

The chain uses TRBV12-3 or TRBV12-4 and TRBJ2-7; 9 positions match TRBD2. CDR3 length: 15 amino acids. V gave up 8 bases and J gave up 1 base; unmatched junction bases: 9. DNA for the CDR3: TGTGCCAGCGAAGGGCTGGCGGGAGGGTCCTACGAGCAGTACTTC. As protein: CASEGLAGGSYEQYF.

There are a few counts of this clonotype. This rearrangement joins TRBV6-1 to TRBJ2-7; D is ambiguous. The CDR3 length is 12 residues. Germline-derived CDR1 and CDR2 are MNHNS and SASEGT. The V end was cut by 2 bases, the J end by 3 bases, with 5 bases between. In nucleotides, the CDR3 is TGTGCCAGCAGTGAACTCAACTACGAGCAGTACTTC. Translated: CASSELNYEQYF.

This chain links TRBV5-1 with TRBJ2-1, with 8 bases aligning to TRBD2. Germline CDR1 and CDR2: SGHRS and YFSETQ. CDR3 length: 15 residues. J gave up 5 bases and V 1 base, and 5 bases lay outside the gene matches. This chain's CDR3 is CASSLRTSGNNEQFF. In DNA, the CDR3 is TGCGCCAGCAGCTTGCGAACTAGCGGAAACAATGAGCAGTTCTTC.

This sequence joins TRBV5-1 and TRBJ1-6; tentative D call: TRBD1 (5 bases). This CDR3 is built from 16 residues. Per the germline V gene, CDR1 is SGHRS and CDR2 is YFSETQ. Trimming removed 0 bases from V and 11 bases from J, with 18 bases in between. CDR3 DNA sequence: TGCGCCAGCAGCTTGGTCGGTCCGGGGGACGGGGCACCCCTCCACTTT. It codes for CASSLVGPGDGAPLHF.

This clonotype was seen ten or more times. The chain joins TRBV5-5 to TRBJ2-1; D is undetermined. Germline CDR1 SGHKS, CDR2 YYEKEE (reference sequence). This CDR3 has 13 amino acids. Trimming cost V 3 bases and J 6 bases, with 10 bases left between them. CDR3 in DNA: TGTGCCAGCAGCTCCTCCGGGTTCAATGAGCAGTTCTTC. Translated, it gives CASSSSGFNEQFF. The entire variable domain, with the rest obtained from reference TRBV5-5 and TRBJ2-1, is as follows: DAGVTQSPTHLIKTRGQQVTLRCSPISGHKSVSWYQQVLGQGPQFIFQYYEKEERGRGNFPDRFSARQFPNYSSELNVNALLLGDSALYLCASSSSGFNEQFFGPGTRLTVL.

This clonotype was observed a handful of times. J is TRBJ2-1 and V is TRBV5-6; TRBD2 might be the D (6 bases). This CDR3 has 18 amino acids. V gave up 3 bases and J gave up 5 bases, with 24 bases separating them. CDR1 and CDR2 from the germline V gene are SGHDT and YYEEEE. The CDR3 protein is CASSSKVEGWPPNNEQFF. CDR3 sequence (DNA): TGTGCCAGCAGCTCAAAGGTGGAGGGATGGCCCCCCAACAATGAGCAGTTCTTC.

This clonotype was seen more than once but under ten times. This chain links TRBV4-2 with TRBJ2-3; 9 bases agree with TRBD2. V was pared by 4 bases and J by 1 base, with 9 bases of the junction left unmatched. Germline CDR1 is LGHNA and CDR2 is YNFKEQ. The CDR3 is 17 amino acids. The CDR3 coding sequence is TGTGCCAGCAGCCGACCTCAGGGACTAGCCCGCACAGATACGCAGTATTTT. Protein: CASSRPQGLARTDTQYF.

The chain recombines TRBV5-6 with TRBJ2-1, with 10 nucleotides matching TRBD2. This CDR3 comprises 16 residues. V shed 4 bases and J 2 bases; nucleotides not matched to a gene: 6. The germline V gene encodes CDR1 SGHDT and CDR2 YYEEEE. The CDR3 region has the DNA TGTGCCAGCAGCCCTAGCGGGAGTACTCCCTACAATGAGCAGTTCTTC. Encoded protein: CASSPSGSTPYNEQFF. The whole variable domain, remainder taken from reference TRBV5-6 and TRBJ2-1, is DAGVTQSPTHLIKTRGQQVTLRCSPKSGHDTVSWYQQALGQGPQFIFQYYEEEERQRGNFPDRFSGHQFPNYSSELNVNALLLGDSALYLCASSPSGSTPYNEQFFGPGTRLTVL.

This clonotype was observed a few times. The chain has TRBV11-1 and TRBJ2-1; possibly TRBD1 or TRBD2 for D (5 bases each). Trimming stripped 5 bases from V and 5 bases from J, with 13 bases between. This CDR3 has 14 amino acids. Looked up from germline, CDR1 is SGHAT and CDR2 is FQDESV (reference sequence). The CDR3 DNA reads TGTGCCAGCAGCCCCTCGGGACGGAACAATGAGCAGTTCTTC. It translates to CASSPSGRNNEQFF.

This clonotype showed up many times. The rearrangement links TRBV14 to TRBJ2-2; D is unclear. This CDR3 contains 14 residues. Trimming shortened V by 1 base and J by 6 bases, and 9 bases separated the two germline ends. The germline V gene has CDR1 SGHDN and CDR2 FVKESK. CDR3 loop: CASSQVFGSGELFF. As DNA, the CDR3 is TGTGCCAGCAGCCAAGTTTTTGGGTCCGGGGAGCTGTTTTTT.

This chain's CDR3 is CASSHRQLGTDTQYF. The CDR3 nucleotides read TGCGCCAGCAGCCATCGACAACTCGGTACAGATACGCAGTATTTT. J is TRBJ2-3 and V is TRBV4-1, with D uncertain. Between the trimmed V and J ends, which lost 3 bases and 3 bases, there was a span of 13 bases. The germline gives CDR1 MGHRA, CDR2 YSYEKL. The CDR3 covers 15 residues.

This clonotype was detected a few times. The V gene is TRBV7-8, the J gene TRBJ1-2, with 8 nucleotides matching TRBD1. The CDR3 is 14 residues long. Germline V lookup: CDR1 SGHVS, CDR2 FQNEAQ. Losses at the gene ends were 3 bases for V and 4 bases for J; bases not matched to a gene: 4. CDR3 region: CASSLDREGYGYTF. In nucleotides, the CDR3 is TGTGCCAGCAGCTTGGACAGGGAAGGCTATGGCTACACCTTC.

This clonotype was detected a few times. The V call is TRBV12-3 or TRBV12-4, the J call TRBJ1-5; 11 bases align to TRBD1. J was trimmed by 7 bases and V by 3 bases; bases with no gene match: 2. The CDR3 totals 14 residues. The CDR3 loop is CASSLDRGLQPQHF. In nucleotides, the CDR3 is TGTGCCAGCAGTTTGGACAGGGGGCTCCAGCCCCAGCATTTT.

The chain links TRBV9 to TRBJ2-7, with TRBD2 identical over 14 bases. Germline V gene lookup returns CDR1 SGDLS and CDR2 YYNGEE. CDR3 size: 15 residues. The V gene end was trimmed by 8 bases and the J gene end by 0 bases; junction bases not matched to a gene: 4. The DNA of the CDR3 is TGTGCCAGTCGGGGACTAGCGGGAGACTCCTACGAGCAGTACTTC. Translating it yields CASRGLAGDSYEQYF.

This clonotype was observed a few times. The genes are TRBV7-9 and TRBJ1-2, with a weak D call TRBD1 (6 bases). Trimming removed 1 base from V and 4 bases from J, with 10 bases in between. Germline loops: CDR1 SEHNR, CDR2 FQNEAQ (reference sequence). This CDR3 has 14 amino acids. In nucleotides, the CDR3 is TGTGCCAGCAGCTTAGGGGACATAATCTATGGCTACACCTTC. Translated: CASSLGDIIYGYTF.

V usage is TRBV12-3 or TRBV12-4 and J usage is TRBJ2-2; 7 bases are a match to TRBD2. This CDR3 region has 15 residues. With 1 base clipped from V and 4 bases from J, the junction kept 3 bases outside the gene matches. CDR3 sequence: CASSLGLAVTGELFF. The CDR3 DNA is TGTGCCAGCAGTTTAGGTCTAGCGGTCACCGGGGAGCTGTTTTTT.

Only a few counts were recorded for this clonotype. This chain links TRBV20-1 with TRBJ1-2; D uncertain. The CDR3 runs to 14 residues. Trimming shortened V by 1 base and J by 8 bases, and 17 bases separated the two germline ends. Germline CDR1 DFQATT, CDR2 SNEGSKA (reference sequence). CDR3 DNA: TGCAGTGCTAGAGCCACCGGGTCTATTAGGGGCTACACCTTC. It translates to CSARATGSIRGYTF.

This clonotype has a handful of counts. The chain is built from TRBV6-1 and TRBJ1-5; D perhaps matches TRBD1 (6 bases). Germline V gene data show CDR1 as MNHNS and CDR2 as SASEGT. Trimming stripped 9 bases from V and 0 bases from J, with 21 bases between. The length of the CDR3 is 17 residues. This chain's CDR3 is CASKHLDRKNSNQPQHF. The CDR3 DNA reads as TGTGCCAGTAAGCATTTGGACAGAAAAAATAGCAATCAGCCCCAGCATTTT.

J is TRBJ2-2 and V is TRBV6-5; 11 bases map to TRBD1. This CDR3 is 17 amino acids long. V was clipped by 2 bases and J by 1 base; unmatched bases: 3. Germline-derived CDR1 and CDR2 are MNHEY and SVGAGI. CDR3 loop: CASSYRGTGGNTGELFF. The CDR3 bases are TGTGCCAGCAGTTACCGTGGGACAGGGGGGAACACCGGGGAGCTGTTTTTT.

This chain joins TRBV29-1 and TRBJ1-4, with D hard to call. V dropped 6 bases and J dropped 4 bases, with 12 bases sitting between them. The CDR3 extends over 13 amino acids. In germline, CDR1 is SQVTM, CDR2 ANQGSEA. CDR3 amino acids: CSVEDGLNEKLFF. The CDR3 nucleotides read TGCAGCGTAGAGGACGGGCTTAATGAAAAACTGTTTTTT. Full variable domain (missing parts from reference TRBV29-1 and TRBJ1-4): SAVISQKPSRDICQRGTSLTIQCQVDSQVTMMFWYRQQPGQSLTLIATANQGSEATYESGFVIDKFPISRPNLTFSTLTVSNMSPEDSSIYLCSVEDGLNEKLFFGSGTQLSVL.

This chain uses TRBV5-6 with TRBJ2-1; D gene uncertain. The germline gives CDR1 SGHDT, CDR2 YYEEEE. The CDR3 has 11 residues. Trimming left V 3 bases short and J 9 bases short, with 7 bases between. In DNA, the CDR3 is TGTGCCAGCAGCTGGTCTAGTGAGCAGTTCTTC. Protein product: CASSWSSEQFF. Combining the CDR3 with reference TRBV5-6 and TRBJ2-1 gives the whole variable domain DAGVTQSPTHLIKTRGQQVTLRCSPKSGHDTVSWYQQALGQGPQFIFQYYEEEERQRGNFPDRFSGHQFPNYSSELNVNALLLGDSALYLCASSWSSEQFFGPGTRLTVL.

This chain's CDR3 is CASSFVSGQTYEQYF. CDR3 bases: TGCGCCAGCAGCTTCGTCTCGGGACAAACCTACGAGCAGTACTTC. This chain connects TRBV5-1 to TRBJ2-7; weak D call: TRBD1 (6 bases). The length of the CDR3 is 15 residues. The germline V and J ends were trimmed by 2 bases and 2 bases, with 14 bases remaining between them. Germline values: CDR1 SGHRS, CDR2 YFSETQ. The complete variable domain, with remaining parts taken from reference TRBV5-1 and TRBJ2-7, reads KAGVTQTPRYLIKTRGQQVTLSCSPISGHRSVSWYQQTPGQGLQFLFEYFSETQRNKGNFPGRFSGRQFSNSRSEMNVSTLELGDSALYLCASSFVSGQTYEQYFGPGTRLTVT.

The genes are TRBV2 and TRBJ1-1; 8 positions match TRBD1. The CDR3 has 12 amino acids. V gave up 10 bases and J gave up 3 bases; unmatched junction bases: 4. CDR1 is SNHLY, CDR2 FYNNEI, per germline. The DNA of the CDR3 is TGTGCCAAATTACAGGGGGACACTGAAGCTTTCTTT. Encoded protein: CAKLQGDTEAFF.

This rearrangement joins TRBV24-1 to TRBJ2-3; D not certain. Germline V gene data show CDR1 as KGHDR and CDR2 as SFDVKD. Trimming stripped 10 bases from V and 2 bases from J, with 6 bases between. The CDR3 is 11 residues long. The CDR3 spells CATGFTDTQYF. The CDR3 DNA reads as TGTGCCACGGGATTCACAGATACGCAGTATTTT.

This clonotype occurred many times. J is TRBJ2-5 and V is TRBV5-6; TRBD1 matches at 7 bases. V shed 2 bases, J shed 8 bases, and the junction held 12 bases outside the gene matches. The germline gives CDR1 SGHDT, CDR2 YYEEEE. The CDR3 totals 15 residues. CDR3: CASSLLTGQQRTQYF. CDR3 nucleotide sequence: TGTGCCAGCAGCTTACTTACGGGACAGCAAAGAACCCAGTACTTC.

The V gene is TRBV18, the J gene TRBJ1-2; D is perhaps TRBD1 (6 bases). V was pared by 3 bases and J by 5 bases, with 16 bases between. Germline assignment: CDR1 KGHSH and CDR2 LQKENI. The CDR3 sequence is 15 residues long. The CDR3 loop is CASSPTGIWVYGYTF. CDR3 coding DNA: TGTGCCAGCTCACCTACAGGGATTTGGGTATATGGCTACACCTTC.

The chain combines TRBV7-2 with TRBJ2-3; D gene ambiguous. The CDR3 spans 15 residues. V lost 1 base and J 3 bases, leaving 11 bases between the germline ends. In germline, CDR1 is SGHTA, CDR2 FQGNSA. The CDR3, as DNA: TGTGCCAGCAGCTTAGTGGGTCATACAACAGATACGCAGTATTTT. Translated, it gives CASSLVGHTTDTQYF.

There are a few counts of this clonotype. The chain combines TRBV12-3 or TRBV12-4 with TRBJ1-6, with D unresolved. Trimming removed 7 bases from V and 7 bases from J, with 11 bases in between. The CDR3 runs 13 residues. CDR3 sequence reads: CASKVQENSPLHF. The CDR3 DNA sequence: TGTGCCAGCAAGGTTCAGGAGAATTCACCCCTCCACTTT.

In its sample, this clonotype was seen a few times. The rearrangement joins TRBV7-9 to TRBJ2-5, with D unclear. This CDR3 is built from 13 residues. V lost 5 bases to trimming and J lost 2 bases, with 9 bases between them. CDR1 is SEHNR and CDR2 is FQNEAQ in the germline V gene (reference sequence). This chain's CDR3 is CASSVMGQETQYF. The CDR3 DNA reads as TGTGCCAGCAGCGTGATGGGACAAGAGACCCAGTACTTC.

As to this clonotype: A much larger clonotype is one base distant, so this may be a read error. The chain carries TRBV7-8 and TRBJ2-5; the D gene could be TRBD1 or TRBD2 (6 bases each). The CDR3 sequence is 14 residues long. Germline lookup yields CDR1 SGHVS and CDR2 FQNEAQ. In nucleotides, the CDR3 is TGTGCCAGCAGCTTAGGGGGGGCCCAAGAGAGCCAGTACTTC. Amino acids: CASSLGGAQESQYF.

This chain uses TRBV24-1 with TRBJ2-3, with unresolved D. V lost 0 bases and J 7 bases, leaving 10 bases between the germline ends. Germline V gene lookup returns CDR1 KGHDR and CDR2 SFDVKD. The CDR3 consists of 14 residues. CDR3 protein: CATSDLSPRNTQYF. DNA of the CDR3: TGTGCCACCAGTGATTTGTCCCCTCGAAATACGCAGTATTTT.